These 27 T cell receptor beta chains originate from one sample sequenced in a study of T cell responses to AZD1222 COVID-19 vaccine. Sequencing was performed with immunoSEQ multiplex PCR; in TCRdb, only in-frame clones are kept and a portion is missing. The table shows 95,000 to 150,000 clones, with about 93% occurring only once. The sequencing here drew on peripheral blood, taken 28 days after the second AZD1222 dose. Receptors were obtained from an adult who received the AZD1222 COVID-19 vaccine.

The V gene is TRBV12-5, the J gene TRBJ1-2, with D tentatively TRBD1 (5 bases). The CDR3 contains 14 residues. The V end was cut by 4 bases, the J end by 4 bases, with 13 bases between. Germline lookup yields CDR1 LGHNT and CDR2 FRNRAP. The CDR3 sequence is CASGSGNRFYGYTF. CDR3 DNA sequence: TGTGCTAGTGGTTCCGGGAACAGGTTCTATGGCTACACCTTC.

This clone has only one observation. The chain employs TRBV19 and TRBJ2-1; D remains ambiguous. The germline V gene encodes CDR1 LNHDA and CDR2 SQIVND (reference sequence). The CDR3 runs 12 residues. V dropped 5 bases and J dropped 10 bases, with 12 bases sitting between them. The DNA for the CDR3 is TGTGCCAGTAGTGACCGCCTCTTGGAGCAGTTCTTC. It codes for CASSDRLLEQFF.

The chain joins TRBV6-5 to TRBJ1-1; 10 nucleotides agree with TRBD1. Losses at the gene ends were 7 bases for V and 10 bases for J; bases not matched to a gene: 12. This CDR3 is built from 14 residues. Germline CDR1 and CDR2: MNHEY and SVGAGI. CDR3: CASIKDRDRGRAFF. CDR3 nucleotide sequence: TGTGCCAGCATCAAGGATAGGGACAGGGGTAGAGCTTTCTTT.

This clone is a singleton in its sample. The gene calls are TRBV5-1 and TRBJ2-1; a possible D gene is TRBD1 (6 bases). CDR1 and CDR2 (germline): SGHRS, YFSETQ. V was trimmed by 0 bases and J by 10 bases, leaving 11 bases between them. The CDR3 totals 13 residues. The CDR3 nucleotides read TGCGCCAGCAGCTTGGACAGGGTTGGGGAGCAGTTCTTC. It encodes CASSLDRVGEQFF.

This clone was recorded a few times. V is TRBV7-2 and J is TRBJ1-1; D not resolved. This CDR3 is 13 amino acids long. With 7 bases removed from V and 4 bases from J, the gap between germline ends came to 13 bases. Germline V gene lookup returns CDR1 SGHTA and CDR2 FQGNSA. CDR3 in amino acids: CASKARVTTEAFF. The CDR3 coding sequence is TGTGCCAGCAAAGCTAGGGTGACCACTGAAGCTTTCTTT.

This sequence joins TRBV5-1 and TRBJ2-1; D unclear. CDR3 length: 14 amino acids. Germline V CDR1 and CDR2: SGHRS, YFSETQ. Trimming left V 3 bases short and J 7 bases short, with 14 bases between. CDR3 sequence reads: CASSSGSSGNEQFF. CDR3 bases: TGCGCCAGCAGCTCAGGCAGTTCGGGTAATGAGCAGTTCTTC.

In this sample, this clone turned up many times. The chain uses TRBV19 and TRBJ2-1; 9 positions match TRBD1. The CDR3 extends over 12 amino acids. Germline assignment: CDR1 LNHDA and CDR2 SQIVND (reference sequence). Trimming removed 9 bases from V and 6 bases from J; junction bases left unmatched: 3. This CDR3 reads CASRQGVNEQFF. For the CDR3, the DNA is TGTGCCAGCCGACAGGGGGTCAATGAGCAGTTCTTC.

Here the CDR3 reads CASSLGLAGEQYF. In nucleotides, the CDR3 is TGTGCCAGCAGCTTAGGACTAGCGGGGGAGCAGTACTTC. The chain recombines TRBV7-2 with TRBJ2-7, with 11 bases that match TRBD2. Germline-derived CDR1 and CDR2 are SGHTA and FQGNSA. With V trimmed by 1 base and J by 7 bases, 0 bases remained unmatched. This CDR3 region has 13 residues.

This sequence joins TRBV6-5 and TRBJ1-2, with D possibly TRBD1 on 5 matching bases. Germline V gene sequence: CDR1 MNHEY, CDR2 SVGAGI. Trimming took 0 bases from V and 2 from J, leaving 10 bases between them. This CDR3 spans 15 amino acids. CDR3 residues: CASSYSRGINYGYTF. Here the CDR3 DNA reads TGTGCCAGCAGTTACTCAAGGGGCATCAACTATGGCTACACCTTC.

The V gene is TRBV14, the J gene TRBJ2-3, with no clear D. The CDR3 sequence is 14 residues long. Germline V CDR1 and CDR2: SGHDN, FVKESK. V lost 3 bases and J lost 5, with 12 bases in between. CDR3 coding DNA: TGTGCCAGCAGCCAGCTCGGACGGAAAGATACGCAGTATTTT. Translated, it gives CASSQLGRKDTQYF.

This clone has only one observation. CDR3 loop: CASSSDSTYEQYF. The CDR3 nucleotides are TGTGCCAGCAGCTCCGACAGTACCTACGAGCAGTACTTC. The chain couples TRBV5-4 to TRBJ2-7, with D possibly matching TRBD1 (5 bases). The germline V gene encodes CDR1 SGHNT and CDR2 YYREEE (reference sequence). The CDR3 is 13 amino acids. V lost 3 bases, J lost 2 bases, and 9 bases lay in between.

The CDR3 DNA follows: TGTGCCAGCAGTCCCCGGGAAGACAACTATGGCTACACCTTC. Residues: CASSPREDNYGYTF. The V and J genes are TRBV2 and TRBJ1-2; D is unclear. Trimming shortened V by 5 bases and J by 2 bases, and 12 bases separated the two germline ends. The CDR3 loop spans 14 amino acids. From germline, CDR1 is SNHLY and CDR2 FYNNEI.

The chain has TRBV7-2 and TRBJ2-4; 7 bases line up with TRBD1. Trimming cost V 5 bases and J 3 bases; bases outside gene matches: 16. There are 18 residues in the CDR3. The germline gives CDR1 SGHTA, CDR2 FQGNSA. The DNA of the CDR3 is TGTGCCAGCAGCGTCCAACTAGTCAGGGGGAGCCACAAAAACATTCAGTACTTC. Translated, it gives CASSVQLVRGSHKNIQYF.

The CDR3 region has the DNA TGCGCCAGCAAGCAGGGCCAGCAGTTCTTC. This codes for CASKQGQQFF. The rearrangement links TRBV10-2 to TRBJ2-1; possible D gene TRBD1, 5 bases. V shed 7 bases and J shed 11 bases, with 9 bases lying between them. The V gene's germline CDR1 is WSHSY and CDR2 SAAADI. This CDR3 is 10 amino acids long.

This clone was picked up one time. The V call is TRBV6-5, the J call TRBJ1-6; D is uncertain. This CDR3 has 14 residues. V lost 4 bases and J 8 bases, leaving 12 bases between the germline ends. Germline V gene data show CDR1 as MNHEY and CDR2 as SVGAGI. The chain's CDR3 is CASSSGSPHSPLHF. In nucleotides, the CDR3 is TGTGCCAGCAGTTCCGGGTCACCACATTCACCCCTCCACTTT.

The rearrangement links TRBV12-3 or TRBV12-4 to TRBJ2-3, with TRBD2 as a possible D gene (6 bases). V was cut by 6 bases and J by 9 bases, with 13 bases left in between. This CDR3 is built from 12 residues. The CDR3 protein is CASRGVGLTQYF. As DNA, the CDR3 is TGTGCCAGCAGAGGGGTGGGACTGACGCAGTATTTT.

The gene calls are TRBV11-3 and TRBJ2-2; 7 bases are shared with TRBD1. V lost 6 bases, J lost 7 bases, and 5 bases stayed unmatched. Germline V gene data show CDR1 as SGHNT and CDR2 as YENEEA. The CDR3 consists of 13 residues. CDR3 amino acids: CASSTGVGGELFF. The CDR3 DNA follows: TGTGCCAGCAGTACAGGGGTTGGCGGGGAGCTGTTTTTT.

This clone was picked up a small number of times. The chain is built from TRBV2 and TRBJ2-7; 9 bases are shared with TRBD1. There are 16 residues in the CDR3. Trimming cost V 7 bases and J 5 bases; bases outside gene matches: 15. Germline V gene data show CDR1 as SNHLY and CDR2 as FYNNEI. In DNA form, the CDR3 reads TGTGCCAGCATGGATTACAGCTGGACAGGGGACGACGAGCAGTACTTC. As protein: CASMDYSWTGDDEQYF.

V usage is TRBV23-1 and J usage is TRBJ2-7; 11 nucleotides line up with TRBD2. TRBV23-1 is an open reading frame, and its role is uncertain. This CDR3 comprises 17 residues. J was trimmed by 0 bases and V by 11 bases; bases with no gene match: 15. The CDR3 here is CAFDFVTSGTHSYEQYF. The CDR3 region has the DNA TGCGCCTTTGATTTTGTGACTAGCGGGACACACTCCTACGAGCAGTACTTC.

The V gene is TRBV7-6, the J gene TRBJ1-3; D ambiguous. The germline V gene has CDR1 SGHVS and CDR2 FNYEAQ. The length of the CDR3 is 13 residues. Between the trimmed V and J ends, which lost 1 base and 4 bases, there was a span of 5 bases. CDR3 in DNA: TGTGCCAGCAGCTTAGTCTTAGGAAACACCATATATTTT. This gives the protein CASSLVLGNTIYF.

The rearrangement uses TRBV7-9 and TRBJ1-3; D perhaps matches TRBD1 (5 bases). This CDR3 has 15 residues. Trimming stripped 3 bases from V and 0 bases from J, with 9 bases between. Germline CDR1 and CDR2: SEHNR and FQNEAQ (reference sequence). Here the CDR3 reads CASSFGQGSGNTIYF. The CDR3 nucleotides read TGTGCCAGCAGCTTCGGGCAGGGCTCTGGAAACACCATATATTTT.

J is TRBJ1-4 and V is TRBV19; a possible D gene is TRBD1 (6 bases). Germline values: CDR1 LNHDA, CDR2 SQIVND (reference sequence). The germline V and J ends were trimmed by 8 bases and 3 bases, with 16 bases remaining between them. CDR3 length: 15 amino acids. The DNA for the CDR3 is TGTGCCAGTCGCCGGGGGCGTCGGGCTAATGAAAAACTGTTTTTT. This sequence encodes CASRRGRRANEKLFF.

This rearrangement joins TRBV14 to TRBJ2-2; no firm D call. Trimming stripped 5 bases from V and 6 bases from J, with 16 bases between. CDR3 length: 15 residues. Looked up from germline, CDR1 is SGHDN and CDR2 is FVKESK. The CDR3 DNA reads TGTGCCAGCAGCTCCGTGATCCCGTCCCCCGGGGAGCTGTTTTTT. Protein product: CASSSVIPSPGELFF.

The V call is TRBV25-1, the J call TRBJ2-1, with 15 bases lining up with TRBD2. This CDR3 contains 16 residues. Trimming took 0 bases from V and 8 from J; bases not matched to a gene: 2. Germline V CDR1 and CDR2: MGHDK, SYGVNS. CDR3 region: CASSEYRTSGGDEQFF. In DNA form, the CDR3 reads TGTGCCAGCAGTGAATACAGGACTAGCGGGGGGGATGAGCAGTTCTTC.

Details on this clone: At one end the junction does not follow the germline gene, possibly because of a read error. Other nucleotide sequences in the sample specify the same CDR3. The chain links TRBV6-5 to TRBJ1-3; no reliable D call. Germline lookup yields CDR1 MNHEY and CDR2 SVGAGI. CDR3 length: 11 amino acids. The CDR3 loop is CASRTGDTIYF. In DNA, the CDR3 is TGTGCCAGCAGGACTGGAGACACCATATATTTT.

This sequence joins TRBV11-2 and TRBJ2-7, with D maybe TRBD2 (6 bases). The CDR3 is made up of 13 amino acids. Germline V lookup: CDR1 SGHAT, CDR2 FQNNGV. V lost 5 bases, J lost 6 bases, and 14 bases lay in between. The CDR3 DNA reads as TGTGCCAGCAGCCTAGGGTTGGGGGGCGAGCAGTACTTC. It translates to CASSLGLGGEQYF.

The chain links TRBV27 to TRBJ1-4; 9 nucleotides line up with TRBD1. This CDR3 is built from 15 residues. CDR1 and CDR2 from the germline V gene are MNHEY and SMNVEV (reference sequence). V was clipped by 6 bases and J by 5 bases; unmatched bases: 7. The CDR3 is CASRQGAEENEKLFF. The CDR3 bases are TGTGCCAGCAGACAGGGGGCGGAGGAGAATGAAAAACTGTTTTTT.